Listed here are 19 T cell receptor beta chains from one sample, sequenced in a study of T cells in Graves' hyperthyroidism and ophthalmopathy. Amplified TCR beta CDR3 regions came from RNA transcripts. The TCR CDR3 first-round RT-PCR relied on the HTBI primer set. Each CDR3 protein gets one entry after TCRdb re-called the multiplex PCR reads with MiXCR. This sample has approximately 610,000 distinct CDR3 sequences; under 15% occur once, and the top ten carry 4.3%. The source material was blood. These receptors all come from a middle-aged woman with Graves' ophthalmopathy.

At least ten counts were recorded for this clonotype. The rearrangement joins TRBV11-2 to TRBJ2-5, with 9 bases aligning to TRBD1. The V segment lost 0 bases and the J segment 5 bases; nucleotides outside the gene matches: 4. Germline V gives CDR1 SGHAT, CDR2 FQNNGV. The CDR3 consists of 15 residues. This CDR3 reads CASSLEGQGRETQYF. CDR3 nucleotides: TGTGCCAGCAGCTTAGAGGGACAGGGACGGGAGACCCAGTACTTC.

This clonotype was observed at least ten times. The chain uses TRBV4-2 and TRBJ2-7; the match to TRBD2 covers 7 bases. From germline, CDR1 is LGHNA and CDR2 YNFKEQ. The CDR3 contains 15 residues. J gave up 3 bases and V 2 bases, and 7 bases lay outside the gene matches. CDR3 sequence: CASSQMGGDDYEQYF. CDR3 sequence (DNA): TGTGCCAGCAGCCAAATGGGGGGGGACGACTACGAGCAGTACTTC.

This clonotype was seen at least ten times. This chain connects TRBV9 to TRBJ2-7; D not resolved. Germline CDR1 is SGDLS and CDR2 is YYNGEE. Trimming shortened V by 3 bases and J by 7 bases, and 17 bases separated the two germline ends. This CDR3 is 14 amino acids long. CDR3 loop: CASSASNSPNEQYF. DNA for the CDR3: TGTGCCAGCAGCGCCTCCAACAGCCCAAATGAGCAGTACTTC. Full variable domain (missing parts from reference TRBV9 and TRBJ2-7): DSGVTQTPKHLITATGQRVTLRCSPRSGDLSVYWYQQSLDQGLQFLIQYYNGEERAKGNILERFSAQQFPDLHSELNLSSLELGDSALYFCASSASNSPNEQYFGPGTRLTVT.

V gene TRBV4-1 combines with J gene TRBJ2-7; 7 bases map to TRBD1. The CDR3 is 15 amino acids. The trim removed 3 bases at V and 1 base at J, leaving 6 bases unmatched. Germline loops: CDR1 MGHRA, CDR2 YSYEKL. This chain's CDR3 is CASSQEDRSSYEQYF. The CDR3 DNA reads TGCGCCAGCAGCCAGGAGGACAGGTCATCCTACGAGCAGTACTTC.

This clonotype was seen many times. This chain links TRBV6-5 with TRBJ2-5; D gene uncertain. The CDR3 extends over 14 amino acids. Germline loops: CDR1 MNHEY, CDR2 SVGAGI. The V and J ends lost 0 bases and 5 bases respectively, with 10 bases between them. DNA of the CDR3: TGTGCCAGCAGTTACTCGTATATGGGGGAGACCCAGTACTTC. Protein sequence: CASSYSYMGETQYF.

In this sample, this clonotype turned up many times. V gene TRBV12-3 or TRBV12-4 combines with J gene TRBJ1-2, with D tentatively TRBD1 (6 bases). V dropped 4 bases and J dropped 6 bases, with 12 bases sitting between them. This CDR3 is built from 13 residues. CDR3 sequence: CASSSLRQDGYTF. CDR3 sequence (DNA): TGTGCCAGCAGTTCTCTACGACAGGATGGCTACACCTTC.

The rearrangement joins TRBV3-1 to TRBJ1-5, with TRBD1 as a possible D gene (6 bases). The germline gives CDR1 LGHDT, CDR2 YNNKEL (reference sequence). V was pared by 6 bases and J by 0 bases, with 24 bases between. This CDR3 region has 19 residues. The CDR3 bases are TGTGCCAGCAGTCAGGGGACTGGTTCGATAGGTTATAGCAATCAGCCCCAGCATTTT. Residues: CASSQGTGSIGYSNQPQHF. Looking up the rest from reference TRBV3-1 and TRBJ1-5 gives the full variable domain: DTAVSQTPKYLVTQMGNDKSIKCEQNLGHDTMYWYKQDSKKFLKIMFSYNNKELIINETVPNRFSPKSPDKAHLNLHINSLELGDSAVYFCASSQGTGSIGYSNQPQHFGDGTRLSIL.

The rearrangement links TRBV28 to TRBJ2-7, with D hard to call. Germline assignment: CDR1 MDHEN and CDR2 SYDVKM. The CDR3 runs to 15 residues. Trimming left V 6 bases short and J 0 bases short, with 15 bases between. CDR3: CASSSMDGRSYEQYF. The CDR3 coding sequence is TGTGCCAGCAGCTCTATGGACGGGCGCTCCTACGAGCAGTACTTC.

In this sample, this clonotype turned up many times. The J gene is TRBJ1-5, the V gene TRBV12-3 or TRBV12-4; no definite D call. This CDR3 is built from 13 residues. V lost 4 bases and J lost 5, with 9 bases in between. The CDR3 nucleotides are TGTGCCAGCAGTTATTCCACAGATCAGCCCCAGCATTTT. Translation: CASSYSTDQPQHF.

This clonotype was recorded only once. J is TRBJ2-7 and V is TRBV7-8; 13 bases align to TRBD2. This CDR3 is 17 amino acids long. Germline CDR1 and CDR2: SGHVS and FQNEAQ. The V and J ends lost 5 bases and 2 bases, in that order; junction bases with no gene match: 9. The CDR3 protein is CASSPRTSGSGAYEQYF. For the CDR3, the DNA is TGTGCCAGCAGCCCAAGGACTAGCGGGAGCGGCGCCTACGAGCAGTACTTC.

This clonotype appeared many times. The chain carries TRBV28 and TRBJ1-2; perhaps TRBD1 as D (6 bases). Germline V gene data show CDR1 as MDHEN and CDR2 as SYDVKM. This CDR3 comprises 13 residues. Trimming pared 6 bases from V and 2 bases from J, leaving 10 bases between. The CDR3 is CASRVGGNYGYTF. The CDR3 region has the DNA TGTGCCAGCAGGGTAGGGGGGAACTATGGCTACACCTTC.

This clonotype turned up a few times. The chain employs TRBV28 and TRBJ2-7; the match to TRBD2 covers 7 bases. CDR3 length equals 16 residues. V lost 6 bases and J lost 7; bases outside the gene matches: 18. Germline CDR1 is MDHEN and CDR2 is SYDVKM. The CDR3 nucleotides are TGTGCCAGCAGATCTGAGCGGGACCCTTCTAGTAGGGAGCAGTACTTC. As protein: CASRSERDPSSREQYF.

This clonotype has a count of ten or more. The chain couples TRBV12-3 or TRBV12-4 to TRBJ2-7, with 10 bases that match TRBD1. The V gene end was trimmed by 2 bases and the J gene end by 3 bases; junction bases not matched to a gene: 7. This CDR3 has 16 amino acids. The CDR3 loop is CASSLTGQGYVYEQYF. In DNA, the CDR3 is TGTGCCAGCAGTTTAACGGGACAGGGGTACGTCTACGAGCAGTACTTC.

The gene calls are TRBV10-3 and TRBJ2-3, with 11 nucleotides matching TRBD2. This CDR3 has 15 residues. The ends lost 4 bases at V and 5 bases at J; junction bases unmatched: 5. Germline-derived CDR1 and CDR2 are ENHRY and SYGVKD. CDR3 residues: CAISGLAGGLDTQYF. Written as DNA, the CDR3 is TGTGCCATCAGTGGGCTAGCGGGAGGTTTAGATACGCAGTATTTT.

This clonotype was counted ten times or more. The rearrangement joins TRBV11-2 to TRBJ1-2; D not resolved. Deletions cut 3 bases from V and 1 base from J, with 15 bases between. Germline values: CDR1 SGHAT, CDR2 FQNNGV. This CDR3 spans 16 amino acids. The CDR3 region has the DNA TGTGCCAGCAGCTTGATGGAAGGAGGGAATAACTATGGCTACACCTTC. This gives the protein CASSLMEGGNNYGYTF.

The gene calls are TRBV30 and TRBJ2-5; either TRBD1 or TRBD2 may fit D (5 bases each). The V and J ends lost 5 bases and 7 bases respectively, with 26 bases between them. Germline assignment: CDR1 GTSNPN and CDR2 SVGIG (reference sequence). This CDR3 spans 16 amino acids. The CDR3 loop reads CAWAPEDLQFGGTQYF. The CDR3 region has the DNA TGTGCCTGGGCCCCTGAGGATCTGCAATTTGGGGGGACCCAGTACTTC.

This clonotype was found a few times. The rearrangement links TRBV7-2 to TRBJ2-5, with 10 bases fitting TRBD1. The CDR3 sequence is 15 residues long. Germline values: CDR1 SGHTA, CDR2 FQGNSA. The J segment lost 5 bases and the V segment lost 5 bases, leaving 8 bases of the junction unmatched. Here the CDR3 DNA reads TGTGCCAGCAGCGCCCGACAGGGGGCAAGTGAGACCCAGTACTTC. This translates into CASSARQGASETQYF. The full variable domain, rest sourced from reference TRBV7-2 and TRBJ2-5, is GAGVSQSPSNKVTEKGKDVELRCDPISGHTALYWYRQSLGQGLEFLIYFQGNSAPDKSGLPSDRFSAERTGGSVSTLTIQRTQQEDSAVYLCASSARQGASETQYFGPGTRLLVL.

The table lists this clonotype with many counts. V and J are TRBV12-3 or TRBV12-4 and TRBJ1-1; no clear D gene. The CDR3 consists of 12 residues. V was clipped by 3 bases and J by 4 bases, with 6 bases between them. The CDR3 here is CASSLTRTEAFF. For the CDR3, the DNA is TGTGCCAGCAGTTTGACCCGCACTGAAGCTTTCTTT.

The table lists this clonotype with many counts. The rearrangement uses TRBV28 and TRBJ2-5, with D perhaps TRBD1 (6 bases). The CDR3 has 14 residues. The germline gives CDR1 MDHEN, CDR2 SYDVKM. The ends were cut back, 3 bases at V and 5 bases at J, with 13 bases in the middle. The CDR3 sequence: CASSFPAGEETQYF. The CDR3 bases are TGTGCCAGCAGTTTTCCCGCAGGGGAGGAGACCCAGTACTTC.